Detailed here is one TCR beta chain. Its antigen is currently unknown. The data originate from a study of cytomegalovirus exposure and HLA in healthy donors. General observations from the study: Follow-up analysis seemed to connect common viral pathogens with several of the most significant clusters identified. Cytomegalovirus association was listed for 164 TCR beta chains.

PCR employed 60 Vbeta and 13 Jbeta primers. Libraries were prepared by immunoSEQ multiplex PCR; TCRdb keeps only in-frame clonotypes and omits some of them. The repertoire holds about 130,000 clones, approximately 80% seen once, with 5.5% to 7% in the top ten. Sequencing was done on a sample of PBMCs. The clonotype comes from a middle-aged woman in good health and CMV-seropositive.

The CDR3 loop is CASSAFNRGAYNEQFF. The CDR3 DNA is TGCGCCAGCAGTGCTTTTAACAGGGGGGCCTACAATGAGCAGTTCTTC. V gene TRBV10-1 combines with J gene TRBJ2-1; 8 positions match TRBD1. Germline V gene lookup returns CDR1 WNHNN and CDR2 SYGVQD (reference sequence). The CDR3 spans 16 residues. Losses at the gene ends were 4 bases for V and 2 bases for J; bases not matched to a gene: 7.